This T cell receptor (beta chain) was sequenced during a study of blood T cell repertoires in COVID-19. For the study at large: PBMCs, B-cell-depleted T cells, or T cells were the source of the cDNA or gDNA that made up the material.

Libraries were prepared by immunoSEQ multiplex PCR; TCRdb keeps only in-frame clonotypes and omits some of them. The table includes 150,000 to 250,000 clones, around 94% detected once. Trimming shortened V by 0 bases and J by 7 bases, and 8 bases separated the two germline ends. CDR3 length: 13 amino acids. Germline CDR1 SGDLS, CDR2 YYNGEE. Sequencing was performed on peripheral blood. V is TRBV9 and J is TRBJ2-1; no reliable D call. The origin of this receptor is a man younger than 40 with COVID-19, enrolled during active disease. CDR3 region: CASSVAVDNEQFF. In DNA, the CDR3 is TGTGCCAGCAGCGTAGCCGTAGATAATGAGCAGTTCTTC. Combining the CDR3 with reference TRBV9 and TRBJ2-1 gives the whole variable domain DSGVTQTPKHLITATGQRVTLRCSPRSGDLSVYWYQQSLDQGLQFLIQYYNGEERAKGNILERFSAQQFPDLHSELNLSSLELGDSALYFCASSVAVDNEQFFGPGTRLTVL.